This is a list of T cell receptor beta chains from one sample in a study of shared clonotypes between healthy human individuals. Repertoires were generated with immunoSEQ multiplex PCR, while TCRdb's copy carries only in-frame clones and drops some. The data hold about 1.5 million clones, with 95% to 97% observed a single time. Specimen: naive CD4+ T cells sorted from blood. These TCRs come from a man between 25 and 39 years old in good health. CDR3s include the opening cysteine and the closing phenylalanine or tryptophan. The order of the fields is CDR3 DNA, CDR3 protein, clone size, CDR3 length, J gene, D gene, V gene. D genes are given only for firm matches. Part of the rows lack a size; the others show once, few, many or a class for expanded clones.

CDR3nt: TGTGCCAGCAGCTTAAGTGGGCGGGAGACCCAGTACTTC
CDR3aa: CASSLSGRETQYF
abundance: NA
len: 13
j_gene: TRBJ2-5
d_gene: NA
v_gene: TRBV7-9

CDR3nt: TGTGCCAGCAGCTTAGAAGTCGGGGTTCGGAACACCGGGGAGCTGTTTTTT
CDR3aa: CASSLEVGVRNTGELFF
abundance: NA
len: 17
j_gene: TRBJ2-2
d_gene: NA
v_gene: TRBV7-9

CDR3nt: TGCGCCAGCAGCTTGGCCAGCCAGCCGGAAACAGATACGCAGTATTTT
CDR3aa: CASSLASQPETDTQYF
abundance: NA
len: 16
j_gene: TRBJ2-3
d_gene: NA
v_gene: TRBV5-1

CDR3nt: TGTGCCAGCAGCTTACTCCCAGGGCAGGGCTCTAACTATGGCTACACCTTC
CDR3aa: CASSLLPGQGSNYGYTF
abundance: NA
len: 17
j_gene: TRBJ1-2
d_gene: NA
v_gene: TRBV11-2

CDR3nt: TGTGCCAGCTCATCGCGGGGAACAGATACGCAGTATTTT
CDR3aa: CASSSRGTDTQYF
abundance: NA
len: 13
j_gene: TRBJ2-3
d_gene: NA
v_gene: TRBV18

CDR3nt: TGTGCCAGCTCACCACTAGCGGGAGATCTCACCGGGGAGCTGTTTTTT
CDR3aa: CASSPLAGDLTGELFF
abundance: NA
len: 16
j_gene: TRBJ2-2
d_gene: TRBD2
v_gene: TRBV18

CDR3nt: TGCGCCAGCAGCTTCCGGGACGGACACTACAATGAGCAGTTCTTC
CDR3aa: CASSFRDGHYNEQFF
abundance: NA
len: 15
j_gene: TRBJ2-1
d_gene: NA
v_gene: TRBV5-1

CDR3nt: TGCAGCGTTGAGTCCGGGACAGCCTATGGCTACACCTTC
CDR3aa: CSVESGTAYGYTF
abundance: once
len: 13
j_gene: TRBJ1-2
d_gene: TRBD1
v_gene: TRBV29-1

CDR3nt: TGCGCCAGCAGCCTTAACAGGGTTGATGGGGCCAACGTCCTGACTTTC
CDR3aa: CASSLNRVDGANVLTF
abundance: NA
len: 16
j_gene: TRBJ2-6
d_gene: NA
v_gene: TRBV5-1

CDR3nt: TGTGCCAGCAGCTGGGGACTAGCGGGAACGGATGAGCAGTTCTTC
CDR3aa: CASSWGLAGTDEQFF
abundance: NA
len: 15
j_gene: TRBJ2-1
d_gene: NA
v_gene: TRBV21-1

CDR3nt: TGTGCCAGCATGAGGGGTTCGTCCGCTGAAGCTTTCTTT
CDR3aa: CASMRGSSAEAFF
abundance: NA
len: 13
j_gene: TRBJ1-1
d_gene: NA
v_gene: TRBV6-1

CDR3nt: TGTGCCAGCAGTAAAACAGGGACCGGGGAGCTGTTTTTT
CDR3aa: CASSKTGTGELFF
abundance: NA
len: 13
j_gene: TRBJ2-2
d_gene: NA
v_gene: TRBV6-1

CDR3nt: TGTGCCAGCAGTTACTCCGGGACTAGCGGAGTCTACGAGCAGTACTTC
CDR3aa: CASSYSGTSGVYEQYF
abundance: NA
len: 16
j_gene: TRBJ2-7
d_gene: TRBD2
v_gene: TRBV6-5

CDR3nt: TGTGCCAGCAGCGTAACCAGTTTTGCAGATACGCAGTATTTT
CDR3aa: CASSVTSFADTQYF
abundance: NA
len: 14
j_gene: TRBJ2-3
d_gene: NA
v_gene: TRBV9

CDR3nt: TGTGCCAGCAGTTGGGGACACTCGGTCGGCTACACCTTC
CDR3aa: CASSWGHSVGYTF
abundance: NA
len: 13
j_gene: TRBJ1-2
d_gene: NA
v_gene: TRBV28

CDR3nt: TGTGCCAGCAGTGGCGCAGGGAGGGTGTGGGAGCAGTACTTC
CDR3aa: CASSGAGRVWEQYF
abundance: NA
len: 14
j_gene: TRBJ2-7
d_gene: TRBD2
v_gene: TRBV6-1

CDR3nt: TGTGCCAGCAGCTTGGGCAGAGGCAACTATGGCTACACCTTC
CDR3aa: CASSLGRGNYGYTF
abundance: NA
len: 14
j_gene: TRBJ1-2
d_gene: NA
v_gene: TRBV11-2

CDR3nt: TGCGCCAGCACCCGCTACGCGGGCAAGACCTACGAGCAGTACTTC
CDR3aa: CASTRYAGKTYEQYF
abundance: NA
len: 15
j_gene: TRBJ2-7
d_gene: NA
v_gene: TRBV10-2

CDR3nt: TGCGCCAGCAGCTTACGAGGACAGGGGGCCGGCGGGGAGCTGTTTTTT
CDR3aa: CASSLRGQGAGGELFF
abundance: NA
len: 16
j_gene: TRBJ2-2
d_gene: TRBD1
v_gene: TRBV5-1

CDR3nt: TGTGCCAGCAGCCTCGACAGGGGGAGCACTGAAGCTTTCTTT
CDR3aa: CASSLDRGSTEAFF
abundance: once
len: 14
j_gene: TRBJ1-1
d_gene: TRBD1
v_gene: TRBV6-1

CDR3nt: TGTGCCAGCAGCCCTAGACTAGCGGGACAGAGGGACACCGGGGAGCTGTTTTTT
CDR3aa: CASSPRLAGQRDTGELFF
abundance: NA
len: 18
j_gene: TRBJ2-2
d_gene: TRBD2
v_gene: TRBV27

CDR3nt: TGTGCCAGCAGCTATGGTCGTAGGACAGAAGAGACCCAGTACTTC
CDR3aa: CASSYGRRTEETQYF
abundance: NA
len: 15
j_gene: TRBJ2-5
d_gene: NA
v_gene: TRBV11-2

CDR3nt: TGCGCCAGCAGTAAGGGGGCGCGAATGGAAGCTTTCTTT
CDR3aa: CASSKGARMEAFF
abundance: NA
len: 13
j_gene: TRBJ1-1
d_gene: TRBD1
v_gene: TRBV10-2

CDR3nt: TGTGCCAGCAGCCGTACAGGGTACGCCACTGAAGCTTTCTTT
CDR3aa: CASSRTGYATEAFF
abundance: NA
len: 14
j_gene: TRBJ1-1
d_gene: NA
v_gene: TRBV6-5

CDR3nt: TGTGCCAGCTCACCACGAGGGTTTAGGGACAATGAGCAGTTCTTC
CDR3aa: CASSPRGFRDNEQFF
abundance: NA
len: 15
j_gene: TRBJ2-1
d_gene: NA
v_gene: TRBV18

CDR3nt: TGCGCCAGCAGCGTTGCCCCAGGAACCTCTGGGGCCAACGTCCTGACTTTC
CDR3aa: CASSVAPGTSGANVLTF
abundance: once
len: 17
j_gene: TRBJ2-6
d_gene: NA
v_gene: TRBV5-1

CDR3nt: TGTGCCAGCAGCGTAGAGGGAGTTCGCACAGATACGCAGTATTTT
CDR3aa: CASSVEGVRTDTQYF
abundance: NA
len: 15
j_gene: TRBJ2-3
d_gene: NA
v_gene: TRBV9

CDR3nt: TGCGCCAGCAGCCGAGATCAAGTCGGGGATGAAAAACTGTTTTTT
CDR3aa: CASSRDQVGDEKLFF
abundance: NA
len: 15
j_gene: TRBJ1-4
d_gene: NA
v_gene: TRBV4-3

CDR3nt: TGTGCCAGCAGCGTAGCGCTGACTAGGGGGGACGGTGAGCAGTTCTTC
CDR3aa: CASSVALTRGDGEQFF
abundance: NA
len: 16
j_gene: TRBJ2-1
d_gene: NA
v_gene: TRBV9

CDR3nt: TGTGCCACATTCGGACAAAACCAAGAGACCCAGTACTTC
CDR3aa: CATFGQNQETQYF
abundance: NA
len: 13
j_gene: TRBJ2-5
d_gene: NA
v_gene: TRBV10-3

CDR3nt: TGTGCCAGCAGCGCCCGACAGTCCCCCTACGAGCAGTACTTC
CDR3aa: CASSARQSPYEQYF
abundance: NA
len: 14
j_gene: TRBJ2-7
d_gene: NA
v_gene: TRBV9

CDR3nt: TGTGCCAGCAGCAGCCCGACAGGGGAAAGTGGGTACGAGCAGTACTTC
CDR3aa: CASSSPTGESGYEQYF
abundance: NA
len: 16
j_gene: TRBJ2-7
d_gene: TRBD1
v_gene: TRBV28

CDR3nt: TGTGCCAGCGGCCGTAGTGGAGCGGGAGTGAGTTCCGATACGCAGTATTTT
CDR3aa: CASGRSGAGVSSDTQYF
abundance: NA
len: 17
j_gene: TRBJ2-3
d_gene: TRBD2
v_gene: TRBV9

CDR3nt: TGCGCCAGCAGCTTGGTTCTTAGCGGGAGGGAAGAGACCCAGTACTTC
CDR3aa: CASSLVLSGREETQYF
abundance: NA
len: 16
j_gene: TRBJ2-5
d_gene: TRBD2
v_gene: TRBV5-1

CDR3nt: TGTGCCAGCATGGCGGGAGGGTTAGACAATGAGCAGTTCTTC
CDR3aa: CASMAGGLDNEQFF
abundance: NA
len: 14
j_gene: TRBJ2-1
d_gene: TRBD2
v_gene: TRBV11-3

CDR3nt: TGTGCCAGCGCCAGCGGTGAGGGCTATGGCTACACCTTC
CDR3aa: CASASGEGYGYTF
abundance: NA
len: 13
j_gene: TRBJ1-2
d_gene: NA
v_gene: TRBV18

CDR3nt: TGTGCCAGCAGGGGGGTAGGCGATTCACCCCTCCACTTT
CDR3aa: CASRGVGDSPLHF
abundance: NA
len: 13
j_gene: TRBJ1-6
d_gene: NA
v_gene: TRBV6-1

CDR3nt: TGCGCCAGCAGCTTGGGGACGGTGACTAGCACAGATACGCAGTATTTT
CDR3aa: CASSLGTVTSTDTQYF
abundance: NA
len: 16
j_gene: TRBJ2-3
d_gene: NA
v_gene: TRBV5-1

CDR3nt: TGTGCCAGCAGTTTATCAGCAGGGGCGGTCGGCTACACCTTC
CDR3aa: CASSLSAGAVGYTF
abundance: once
len: 14
j_gene: TRBJ1-2
d_gene: NA
v_gene: TRBV28

CDR3nt: TGTGCCATCAGCGTAGCGGCTCAAGAGACCCAGTACTTC
CDR3aa: CAISVAAQETQYF
abundance: NA
len: 13
j_gene: TRBJ2-5
d_gene: NA
v_gene: TRBV10-3

CDR3nt: TGTGCCAGCTGGAACGGACAGGGGAATGGCTACACCTTC
CDR3aa: CASWNGQGNGYTF
abundance: once
len: 13
j_gene: TRBJ1-2
d_gene: TRBD1
v_gene: TRBV2

CDR3nt: TGCGCCAGCAGCTTGGGCGACAGGGGAGGGTACGAGCAGTACTTC
CDR3aa: CASSLGDRGGYEQYF
abundance: NA
len: 15
j_gene: TRBJ2-7
d_gene: NA
v_gene: TRBV5-1

CDR3nt: TGTGCCAGCAGCGCGACAAAAAGGACCTTTGTCTACAATGAGCAGTTCTTC
CDR3aa: CASSATKRTFVYNEQFF
abundance: NA
len: 17
j_gene: TRBJ2-1
d_gene: NA
v_gene: TRBV5-6

CDR3nt: TGTGCCAGCAGCATCCTACCAGATACGCAGTATTTT
CDR3aa: CASSILPDTQYF
abundance: few
len: 12
j_gene: TRBJ2-3
d_gene: NA
v_gene: TRBV2

CDR3nt: TGTGCCAGCAGCCGCCCGGGCGGGAGCTCCTACGAGCAGTACTTC
CDR3aa: CASSRPGGSSYEQYF
abundance: NA
len: 15
j_gene: TRBJ2-7
d_gene: TRBD2
v_gene: TRBV5-5

CDR3nt: TGTGCCAGCAGTTCAGCAGGGTCCTACGAGCAGTACTTC
CDR3aa: CASSSAGSYEQYF
abundance: NA
len: 13
j_gene: TRBJ2-7
d_gene: NA
v_gene: TRBV28

CDR3nt: TGTGCCAGCAGCCTGAGGGGACCAGAGACCCAGTACTTC
CDR3aa: CASSLRGPETQYF
abundance: NA
len: 13
j_gene: TRBJ2-5
d_gene: NA
v_gene: TRBV11-3

CDR3nt: TGTGCCAGTAGTATAGCTGGGGGTAGAAATGAGCAGTTCTTC
CDR3aa: CASSIAGGRNEQFF
abundance: NA
len: 14
j_gene: TRBJ2-1
d_gene: NA
v_gene: TRBV19

CDR3nt: TGTGCCAGCAGCTCCACAGGGTCCCATCAGCCCCAGCATTTT
CDR3aa: CASSSTGSHQPQHF
abundance: NA
len: 14
j_gene: TRBJ1-5
d_gene: NA
v_gene: TRBV28

CDR3nt: TGTGCCAGCTCACTAAAAAGCGGGTCCTACAATGAGCAGTTCTTC
CDR3aa: CASSLKSGSYNEQFF
abundance: once
len: 15
j_gene: TRBJ2-1
d_gene: NA
v_gene: TRBV18

CDR3nt: TGCGCCAGCAGCCAAGAGGGGAGAGGCCACGAGCAGTACTTC
CDR3aa: CASSQEGRGHEQYF
abundance: NA
len: 14
j_gene: TRBJ2-7
d_gene: NA
v_gene: TRBV4-3

CDR3nt: TGTGCCAGCAGTTCCTGGACCCAAGGCGCACGGAATGAAAAACTGTTTTTT
CDR3aa: CASSSWTQGARNEKLFF
abundance: once
len: 17
j_gene: TRBJ1-4
d_gene: NA
v_gene: TRBV7-9

CDR3nt: TGTGCCAGCAGCTCCCTCAGGGGGACCGGGGAGCTGTTTTTT
CDR3aa: CASSSLRGTGELFF
abundance: NA
len: 14
j_gene: TRBJ2-2
d_gene: TRBD1
v_gene: TRBV11-2

CDR3nt: TGTGCCAGCAGCATCAGAGGAAACACCATATATTTT
CDR3aa: CASSIRGNTIYF
abundance: NA
len: 12
j_gene: TRBJ1-3
d_gene: NA
v_gene: TRBV28

CDR3nt: TGTGCTAGTGGTTTGGACAGAAGCACAGATACGCAGTATTTT
CDR3aa: CASGLDRSTDTQYF
abundance: once
len: 14
j_gene: TRBJ2-3
d_gene: NA
v_gene: TRBV12-5